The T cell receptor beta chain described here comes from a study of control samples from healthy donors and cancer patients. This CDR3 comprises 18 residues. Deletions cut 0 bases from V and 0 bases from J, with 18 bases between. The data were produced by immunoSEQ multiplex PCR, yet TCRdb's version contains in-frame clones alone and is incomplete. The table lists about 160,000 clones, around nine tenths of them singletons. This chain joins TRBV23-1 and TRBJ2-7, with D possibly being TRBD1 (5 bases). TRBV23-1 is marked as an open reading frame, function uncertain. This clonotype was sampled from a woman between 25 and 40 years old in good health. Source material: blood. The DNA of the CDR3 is TGCGCCAGCAGTCAATCGAGGACAAACGGGTTCAGCTCCTACGAGCAGTACTTC. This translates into CASSQSRTNGFSSYEQYF.